A selection of T cell receptor beta chains follows, all from one sample in a study of blood T cell repertoires in COVID-19. Produced via immunoSEQ multiplex PCR; TCRdb's table is partial and in-frame only. The sample shows around 300,000 clones, 86% of them seen only once. Sequencing used peripheral blood. These receptors came from a woman aged 30 to 39 with active or convalescent COVID-19. Each CDR3 is given with its conserved first and last residue. The order of the fields is D gene, V gene, clone size, J gene, CDR3 protein, CDR3 DNA. D genes are given only for firm matches. Size values are once, few and many counts, or a class for expanded clones, and some rows have none.

-,TRBV6-2/TRBV6-3,-,TRBJ1-1,CASSYMTGKNTEAFF,TGTGCCAGCAGTTACATGACAGGAAAGAACACTGAAGCTTTCTTT
-,TRBV11-1,-,TRBJ1-5,CASSRDGRQRNQPQHF,TGTGCCAGCAGCCGCGACGGTAGACAGCGTAATCAGCCCCAGCATTTT
-,TRBV5-8,-,TRBJ1-5,CASSFRGSQPQHF,TGTGCCAGCAGCTTCCGGGGGAGTCAGCCCCAGCATTTT
-,TRBV4-3,-,TRBJ2-1,CASSQGTGTTLLNEQFF,TGCGCCAGCAGCCAAGGGACAGGGACTACTCTCTTGAATGAGCAGTTCTTC
TRBD1,TRBV2,-,TRBJ2-7,CASRGKQGIGSYEQYF,TGTGCCAGCAGGGGAAAACAGGGGATTGGATCCTACGAGCAGTACTTC
TRBD1,TRBV7-2,once,TRBJ2-2,CASSVLQGMPNTGELFF,TGTGCCAGCAGCGTATTACAGGGGATGCCGAACACCGGGGAGCTGTTTTTT
TRBD1,TRBV7-2,once,TRBJ2-2,CASSFTGGPTGELFF,TGTGCCAGCAGCTTTACAGGGGGCCCCACCGGGGAGCTGTTTTTT
TRBD1,TRBV24-1,-,TRBJ2-3,CATSDPTGVWDTQYF,TGTGCCACCAGTGACCCGACAGGGGTTTGGGATACGCAGTATTTT
-,TRBV5-4,-,TRBJ1-4,CASSLRNEKLFF,TGTGCCAGCAGCTTGCGGAATGAAAAACTGTTTTTT
TRBD1,TRBV7-9,-,TRBJ2-2,CASSDRDRPFTGELFF,TGTGCCAGCAGCGACCGGGACAGGCCATTCACCGGGGAGCTGTTTTTT
TRBD1,TRBV6-5,-,TRBJ1-1,CASKIGTVNTEAFF,TGTGCCAGCAAAATAGGGACAGTGAACACTGAAGCTTTCTTT
-,TRBV28,-,TRBJ2-1,CASSRLGPGEQFF,TGTGCCAGCAGTCGACTTGGGCCGGGGGAGCAGTTCTTC
-,TRBV27,-,TRBJ1-5,CASSLFSGNQPQHF,TGTGCCAGCAGTTTATTCTCAGGGAATCAGCCCCAGCATTTT
-,TRBV4-2,-,TRBJ2-3,CASSQPTSTDTQYF,TGTGCCAGCAGCCAACCAACTAGCACAGATACGCAGTATTTT
TRBD2,TRBV7-2,-,TRBJ2-7,CASSLTGGPIEQYF,TGTGCCAGCAGCTTAACGGGGGGGCCGATCGAGCAGTACTTC
TRBD2,TRBV6-6,-,TRBJ2-5,CASSSGGPETQYF,TGTGCCAGCAGCTCGGGGGGGCCAGAGACCCAGTACTTC
TRBD2,TRBV7-9,-,TRBJ2-1,CASSHPGRVDEQFF,TGTGCCAGCAGCCACCCCGGGAGGGTCGATGAGCAGTTCTTC
TRBD2,TRBV5-1,-,TRBJ2-2,CASSTGALAGGATGELFF,TGCGCCAGCAGTACCGGCGCCTTAGCGGGGGGGGCCACCGGGGAGCTGTTTTTT
-,TRBV6-5,-,TRBJ1-2,CASHEPGYGYTF,TGTGCCAGCCACGAACCAGGGTATGGCTACACCTTC
-,TRBV27,-,TRBJ1-6,CASSFQGLSSPLHF,TGTGCCAGCAGTTTTCAGGGCCTCAGTTCACCCCTCCACTTT
-,TRBV6-5,once,TRBJ1-1,CASSYEAANTEAFF,TGTGCCAGCAGTTACGAGGCCGCGAACACTGAAGCTTTCTTT
-,TRBV6-2/TRBV6-3,once,TRBJ2-3,CASSYSGTSTDTQYF,TGTGCCAGCAGTTACTCTGGGACTTCCACAGATACGCAGTATTTT
TRBD2,TRBV3-1/TRBV3-2,-,TRBJ2-3,CASSQDRRLAGRSTDTQYF,TGTGCCAGCAGCCAAGATAGGAGACTAGCGGGGAGAAGCACAGATACGCAGTATTTT
TRBD2,TRBV28,few,TRBJ2-1,CASSSGSGGQFF,TGTGCCAGCAGTTCTGGGAGCGGGGGGCAGTTCTTC